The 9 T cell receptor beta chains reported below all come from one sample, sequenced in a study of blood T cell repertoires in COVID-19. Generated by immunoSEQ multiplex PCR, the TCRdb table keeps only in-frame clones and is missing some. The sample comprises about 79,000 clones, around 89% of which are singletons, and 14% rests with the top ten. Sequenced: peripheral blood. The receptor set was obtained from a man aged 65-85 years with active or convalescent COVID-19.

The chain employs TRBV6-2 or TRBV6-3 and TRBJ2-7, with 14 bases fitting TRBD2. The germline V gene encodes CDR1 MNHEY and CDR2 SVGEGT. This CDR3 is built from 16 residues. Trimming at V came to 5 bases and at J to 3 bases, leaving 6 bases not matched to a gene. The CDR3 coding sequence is TGTGCCAGCAGTAAGGGACTAGCGGGAGTGGTCTACGAGCAGTACTTC. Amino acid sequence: CASSKGLAGVVYEQYF.

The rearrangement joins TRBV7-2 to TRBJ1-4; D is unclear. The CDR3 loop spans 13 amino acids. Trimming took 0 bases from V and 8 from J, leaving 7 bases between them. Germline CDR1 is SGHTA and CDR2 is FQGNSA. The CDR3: CASSLALSEKLFF. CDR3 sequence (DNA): TGTGCCAGCAGCTTAGCGCTTAGCGAAAAACTGTTTTTT.

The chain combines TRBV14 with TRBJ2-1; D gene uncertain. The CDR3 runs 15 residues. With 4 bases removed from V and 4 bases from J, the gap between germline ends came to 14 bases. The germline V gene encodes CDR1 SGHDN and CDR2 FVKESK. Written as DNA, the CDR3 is TGTGCCAGCAGCCCTCTTTTGATGGCATACAATGAGCAGTTCTTC. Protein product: CASSPLLMAYNEQFF.

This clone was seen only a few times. CDR3 in amino acids: CASSKPAGGNEQFF. The CDR3 DNA reads TGTGCCAGCAGCAAGCCAGCGGGAGGCAATGAGCAGTTCTTC. V usage is TRBV6-1 and J usage is TRBJ2-1, with TRBD2 matching over 9 bases. Germline V gene data show CDR1 as MNHNS and CDR2 as SASEGT. V trimming: 6 bases; J trimming: 6 bases; junction bases outside the gene matches: 6. CDR3 size: 14 residues.

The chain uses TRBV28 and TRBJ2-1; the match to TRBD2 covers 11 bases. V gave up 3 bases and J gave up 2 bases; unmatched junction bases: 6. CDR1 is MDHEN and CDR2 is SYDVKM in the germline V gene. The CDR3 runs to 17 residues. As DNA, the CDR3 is TGTGCCAGCAGTTTCCGACTAGCGGGGACCACCTACAATGAGCAGTTCTTC. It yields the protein CASSFRLAGTTYNEQFF. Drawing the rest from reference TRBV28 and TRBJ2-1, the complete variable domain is DVKVTQSSRYLVKRTGEKVFLECVQDMDHENMFWYRQDPGLGLRLIYFSYDVKMKEKGDIPEGYSVSREKKERFSLILESASTNQTSMYLCASSFRLAGTTYNEQFFGPGTRLTVL.

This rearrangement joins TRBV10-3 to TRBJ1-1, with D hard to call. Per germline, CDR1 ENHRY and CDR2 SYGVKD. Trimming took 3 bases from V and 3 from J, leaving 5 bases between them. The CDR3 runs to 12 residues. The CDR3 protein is CAISDRDTEAFF. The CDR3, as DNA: TGTGCCATCAGTGATAGAGACACTGAAGCTTTCTTT.

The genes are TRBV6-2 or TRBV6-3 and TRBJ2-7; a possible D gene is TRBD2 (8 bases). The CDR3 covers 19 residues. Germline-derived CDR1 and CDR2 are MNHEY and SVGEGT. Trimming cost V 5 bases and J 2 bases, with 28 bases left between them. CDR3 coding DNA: TGTGCCAGCAGTCCACGGGGGGGATCCGACAGGGTCGTCACCTACGAGCAGTACTTC. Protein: CASSPRGGSDRVVTYEQYF.

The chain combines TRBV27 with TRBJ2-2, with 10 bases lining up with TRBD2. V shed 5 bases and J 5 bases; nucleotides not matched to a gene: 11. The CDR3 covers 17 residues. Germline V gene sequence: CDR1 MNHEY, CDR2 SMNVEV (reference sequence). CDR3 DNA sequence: TGTGCCAGCAGTCCACTGTTGCTAGCGGGAGAGACCGGGGAGCTGTTTTTT. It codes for CASSPLLLAGETGELFF.

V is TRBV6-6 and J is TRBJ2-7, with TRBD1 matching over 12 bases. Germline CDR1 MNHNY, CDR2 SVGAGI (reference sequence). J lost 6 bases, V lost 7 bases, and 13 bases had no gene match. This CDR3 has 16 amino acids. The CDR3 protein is CASTEAGDRGPGEQYF. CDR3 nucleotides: TGTGCCAGCACCGAAGCGGGGGACAGGGGGCCGGGCGAGCAGTACTTC.